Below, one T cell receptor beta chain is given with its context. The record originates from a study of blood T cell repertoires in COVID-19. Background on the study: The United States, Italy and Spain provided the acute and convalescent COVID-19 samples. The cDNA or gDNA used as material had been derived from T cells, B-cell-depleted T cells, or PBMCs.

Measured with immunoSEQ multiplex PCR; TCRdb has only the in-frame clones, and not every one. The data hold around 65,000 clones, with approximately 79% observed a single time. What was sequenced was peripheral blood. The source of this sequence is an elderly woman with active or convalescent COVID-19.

CDR3 protein: CASSEAGQGSGGYTF. The DNA for the CDR3 is TGTGCCAGCAGTGAAGCGGGGCAGGGGAGCGGTGGCTACACCTTC. This chain links TRBV2 with TRBJ1-2; tentatively, D is TRBD1 (6 bases). Trimming removed 0 bases at V and 7 bases at J, with 15 bases between. Germline values: CDR1 SNHLY, CDR2 FYNNEI. The CDR3 extends over 15 amino acids.